These 18 T cell receptor beta chains were sequenced from one sample in a study of OX40 agonist ivuxolimab in advanced cancers. Data came from immunoSEQ multiplex PCR; TCRdb stores just in-frame clones and leaves some out. The data hold about 43,000 clones, with about 86% observed a single time. The specimen comprised CD4+ or CD8+ T cells sorted from blood, sampled in a trial of the OX40 agonist ivuxolimab. These receptors all come from an adult with an advanced solid tumor such as melanoma, head and neck, liver or kidney cancer.

This rearrangement joins TRBV5-4 to TRBJ2-6; D assignment may be TRBD1 or TRBD2 (5 bases each). V lost 0 bases to trimming and J lost 3 bases, with 10 bases between them. This CDR3 has 16 residues. The germline CDR1 and CDR2 sequences are SGHNT and YYREEE (reference sequence). The CDR3 protein is CASSLARGGGANVLTF. CDR3 coding DNA: TGTGCCAGCAGCTTGGCCCGGGGCGGTGGGGCCAACGTCCTGACTTTC.

Written as DNA, the CDR3 is TGTGCCACCAACTATGGCTACACCTTC. This codes for CATNYGYTF. V and J are TRBV6-1 and TRBJ1-2; no reliable D call. The germline CDR1 and CDR2 sequences are MNHNS and SASEGT. The CDR3 spans 9 residues. Trimming pared 10 bases from V and 2 bases from J, leaving 2 bases between.

The chain combines TRBV10-3 with TRBJ2-7; D is undetermined. The ends were cut back, 0 bases at V and 9 bases at J, with 18 bases in the middle. CDR3 length: 15 residues. CDR1 ENHRY and CDR2 SYGVKD come from the germline V gene. CDR3: CAISESVAVLRWQYF. For the CDR3, the DNA is TGTGCCATCAGTGAGTCGGTTGCAGTACTACGATGGCAGTACTTC.

The CDR3 reads CASSLVGAGGETQYF. CDR3 nucleotides: TGTGCCAGCAGCTTAGTTGGGGCTGGTGGAGAGACCCAGTACTTC. The J gene is TRBJ2-5, the V gene TRBV7-2, with D tentatively TRBD1 (5 bases). The CDR3 is made up of 15 amino acids. Germline V CDR1 and CDR2: SGHTA, FQGNSA. V shed 1 base and J shed 4 bases, with 13 bases lying between them. Drawing the rest from reference TRBV7-2 and TRBJ2-5, the complete variable domain is GAGVSQSPSNKVTEKGKDVELRCDPISGHTALYWYRQSLGQGLEFLIYFQGNSAPDKSGLPSDRFSAERTGGSVSTLTIQRTQQEDSAVYLCASSLVGAGGETQYFGPGTRLLVL.

J is TRBJ1-5 and V is TRBV7-3; D is undetermined. The CDR3 runs to 13 residues. The V gene's germline CDR1 is SGHTA and CDR2 FQGTGA. With 3 bases removed from V and 3 bases from J, the gap between germline ends came to 6 bases. The CDR3 nucleotides read TGTGCCAGCAGCTTTGGCCACAATCAGCCCCAGCATTTT. Its protein is CASSFGHNQPQHF.

This chain joins TRBV6-5 and TRBJ1-2; tentative D call: TRBD1 (5 bases). Germline values: CDR1 MNHEY, CDR2 SVGAGI. The CDR3 length is 15 residues. V gave up 4 bases and J gave up 4 bases, with 16 bases separating them. The CDR3 is CASSSSGTAFYGYTF. Here the CDR3 DNA reads TGTGCCAGCAGTTCCTCCGGGACCGCCTTCTATGGCTACACCTTC.

A word on this clone: The sample contains more than one DNA sequence encoding this CDR3. The CDR3 here is CASGLVSGAPGYEQYF. DNA of the CDR3: TGTGCTAGTGGTTTGGTAAGTGGGGCCCCCGGCTACGAGCAGTACTTC. The V and J genes are TRBV12-5 and TRBJ2-7; maybe TRBD1 (5 bases). Trimming stripped 0 bases from V and 3 bases from J, with 15 bases between. The V gene's germline CDR1 is LGHNT and CDR2 FRNRAP. This CDR3 region has 16 residues. The variable domain in full, with the rest retrieved from reference TRBV12-5 and TRBJ2-7, is DARVTQTPRHKVTEMGQEVTMRCQPILGHNTVFWYRQTMMQGLELLAYFRNRAPLDDSGMPKDRFSAEMPDATLATLKIQPSEPRDSAVYFCASGLVSGAPGYEQYFGPGTRLTVT.

A single count supports this clone. V usage is TRBV28 and J usage is TRBJ1-1; tentative D call: TRBD1 (6 bases). Trimming removed 6 bases from V and 4 bases from J, with 15 bases in between. The CDR3 is 14 residues long. The V gene's germline CDR1 is MDHEN and CDR2 SYDVKM. CDR3 protein: CASRIQGFGTEAFF. DNA for the CDR3: TGTGCCAGCAGGATCCAGGGGTTCGGCACTGAAGCTTTCTTT.

This chain links TRBV4-2 with TRBJ2-5; 9 positions agree with TRBD2. V was clipped by 6 bases and J by 3 bases; unmatched bases: 5. This CDR3 contains 14 residues. In germline, CDR1 is LGHNA, CDR2 YNFKEQ. CDR3 protein: CASRGRGGEETQYF. The CDR3 DNA reads TGTGCCAGCAGAGGGCGGGGGGGCGAAGAGACCCAGTACTTC.

The J gene is TRBJ2-3, the V gene TRBV5-1; weak D call: TRBD2 (5 bases). Trimming removed 4 bases at V and 4 bases at J, with 10 bases between. The CDR3 is 13 residues long. Germline values: CDR1 SGHRS, CDR2 YFSETQ. CDR3 loop: CASSPGGPDTQYF. The CDR3 nucleotides read TGCGCCAGCAGCCCTGGAGGCCCAGATACGCAGTATTTT. The full variable domain, its missing parts supplied by reference TRBV5-1 and TRBJ2-3, is KAGVTQTPRYLIKTRGQQVTLSCSPISGHRSVSWYQQTPGQGLQFLFEYFSETQRNKGNFPGRFSGRQFSNSRSEMNVSTLELGDSALYLCASSPGGPDTQYFGPGTRLTVL.

The rearrangement uses TRBV28 and TRBJ1-2; 8 nucleotides align to TRBD1. Germline V gives CDR1 MDHEN, CDR2 SYDVKM. With V trimmed by 5 bases and J by 4 bases, 12 bases remained unmatched. The CDR3 runs 16 residues. CDR3 DNA sequence: TGTGCCAGCAGTCTCCTGGACAGGGTCGGGGGCTATGGCTACACCTTC. It encodes CASSLLDRVGGYGYTF.

This chain links TRBV6-1 with TRBJ1-1; the match to TRBD1 covers 9 bases. Trimming cost V 5 bases and J 6 bases; bases outside gene matches: 7. CDR1 MNHNS and CDR2 SASEGT come from the germline V gene. The CDR3 loop spans 14 amino acids. The CDR3 region has the DNA TGTGCCAGCAGTACCCAACAGGGGGCATCTGAAGCTTTCTTT. This gives the protein CASSTQQGASEAFF.

The chain links TRBV5-1 to TRBJ1-2; possible D gene TRBD1, 6 bases. The germline V gene has CDR1 SGHRS and CDR2 YFSETQ. The germline V and J ends were trimmed by 4 bases and 2 bases, with 12 bases remaining between them. The CDR3 length is 14 residues. The CDR3 is CASSPFGQNYGYTF. In nucleotides, the CDR3 is TGCGCCAGCAGCCCGTTCGGACAGAACTATGGCTACACCTTC.

The chain joins TRBV28 to TRBJ1-4; a weak D match, TRBD1 (5 bases). V lost 7 bases to trimming and J lost 4 bases, with 13 bases between them. Germline CDR1 reads MDHEN; CDR2 reads SYDVKM. The CDR3 has 14 amino acids. The CDR3 DNA follows: TGTGCCAGCACCCCTGGGGCGATTAATGAAAAACTGTTTTTT. It codes for CASTPGAINEKLFF.

This rearrangement joins TRBV5-1 to TRBJ1-3; no clear D gene. Germline assignment: CDR1 SGHRS and CDR2 YFSETQ. Trimming cost V 0 bases and J 2 bases, with 9 bases left between them. CDR3 size: 15 residues. The CDR3: CASSLENSPGNTIYF. In DNA, the CDR3 is TGCGCCAGCAGCTTGGAAAACAGCCCTGGAAACACCATATATTTT.

This chain links TRBV15 with TRBJ2-1; maybe TRBD2 (6 bases). The V and J ends lost 2 bases and 5 bases respectively, with 13 bases between them. The CDR3 spans 15 residues. Germline V CDR1 and CDR2: LNHNV, YYDKDF (reference sequence). CDR3 amino acids: CATSRSLDYDNEQFF. For the CDR3, the DNA is TGTGCCACCAGCAGATCCTTGGACTACGACAATGAGCAGTTCTTC.

This chain joins TRBV27 and TRBJ2-3, with D perhaps matching TRBD1 (7 bases). Between the trimmed V and J ends, which lost 8 bases and 0 bases, there was a span of 27 bases. The CDR3 is 19 amino acids. CDR1 MNHEY and CDR2 SMNVEV come from the germline V gene (reference sequence). The CDR3 sequence: CASSSGGLAASFSTDTQYF. In nucleotides, the CDR3 is TGTGCCAGCTCCTCAGGGGGGCTAGCCGCCTCTTTTAGCACAGATACGCAGTATTTT.

The rearrangement joins TRBV19 to TRBJ1-6; D is unresolved. Germline V gene lookup returns CDR1 LNHDA and CDR2 SQIVND (reference sequence). CDR3 size: 15 residues. V was clipped by 5 bases and J by 1 base, with 9 bases between them. For the CDR3, the DNA is TGTGCCAGTAGTGCCACCGGGTCCTATAATTCACCCCTCCACTTT. Protein sequence: CASSATGSYNSPLHF.